The clone carrying this TCR beta chain has ten or more counts. As yet, its antigen is unknown. The sample belongs to a study of response to subunit inactivated influenza vaccine. MiXCR, applied by TCRdb to the RT-PCR reads, yields one record per CDR3 protein. The sample shows hundreds of thousands of distinct CDR3 sequences, 13% of them seen only once. Findings of the study overall: There was a suggestion from the authors that each seasonal influenza vaccination recruits few new T cells.

The clonotype was recovered from a middle-aged man who received an inactivated influenza vaccine. Sequenced material: PBMCs from blood, taken about 6 weeks after vaccination.

As DNA, the CDR3 is TGCAGCGTTGGGAGCCCCGGAACCCTTAATGAGCAGTTCTTC. Its translation: CSVGSPGTLNEQFF. The chain joins TRBV29-1 to TRBJ2-1, with unresolved D. The V end was cut by 4 bases, the J end by 7 bases, with 17 bases between. The CDR3 is 14 amino acids. Germline CDR1 and CDR2: SQVTM and ANQGSEA.